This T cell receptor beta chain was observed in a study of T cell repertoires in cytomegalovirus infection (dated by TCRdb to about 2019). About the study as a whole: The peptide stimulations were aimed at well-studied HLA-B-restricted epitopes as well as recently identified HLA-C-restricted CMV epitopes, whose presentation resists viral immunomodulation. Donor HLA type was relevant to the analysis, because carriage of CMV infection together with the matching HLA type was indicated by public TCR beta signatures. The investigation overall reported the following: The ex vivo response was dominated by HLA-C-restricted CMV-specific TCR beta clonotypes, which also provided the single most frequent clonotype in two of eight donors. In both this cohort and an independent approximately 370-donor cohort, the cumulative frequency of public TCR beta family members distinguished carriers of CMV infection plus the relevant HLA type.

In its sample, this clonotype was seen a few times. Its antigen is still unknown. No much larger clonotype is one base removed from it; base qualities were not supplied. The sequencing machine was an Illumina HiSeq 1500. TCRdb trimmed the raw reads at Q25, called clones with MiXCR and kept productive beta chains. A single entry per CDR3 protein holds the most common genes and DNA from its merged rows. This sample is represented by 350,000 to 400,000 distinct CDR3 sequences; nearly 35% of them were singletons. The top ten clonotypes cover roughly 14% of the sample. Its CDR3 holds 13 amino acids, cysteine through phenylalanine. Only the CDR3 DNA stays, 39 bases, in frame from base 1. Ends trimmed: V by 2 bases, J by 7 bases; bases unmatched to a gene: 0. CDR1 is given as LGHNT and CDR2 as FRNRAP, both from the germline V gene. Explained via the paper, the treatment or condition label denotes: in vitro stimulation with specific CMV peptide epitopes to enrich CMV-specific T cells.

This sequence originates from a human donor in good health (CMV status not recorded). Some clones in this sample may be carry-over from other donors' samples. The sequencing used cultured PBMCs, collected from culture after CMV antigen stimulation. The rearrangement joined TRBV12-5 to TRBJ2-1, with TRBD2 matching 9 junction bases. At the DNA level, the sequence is TGTGCTAGTGGTTTGCTAGCGGGGAATGAGCAGTTCTTC. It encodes CASGLLAGNEQFF. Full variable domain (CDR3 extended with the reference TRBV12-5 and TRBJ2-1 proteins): DARVTQTPRHKVTEMGQEVTMRCQPILGHNTVFWYRQTMMQGLELLAYFRNRAPLDDSGMPKDRFSAEMPDATLATLKIQPSEPRDSAVYFCASGLLAGNEQFFGPGTRLTVL.